Below, 3 T cell receptor beta chains from the same sample are listed, as sequenced in a study of blood T cell repertoires in COVID-19. Profiling relied on immunoSEQ multiplex PCR, and the TCRdb table lists in-frame clones only, not all of them. The sample yields tens of thousands of clones, 84% seen once. Sequencing was done on a sample of peripheral blood. The receptors derive from a man in his fifties or sixties with acute or convalescent COVID-19.

About this clone itself: The junction shows a germline mismatch at one end, possibly a read error. The CDR3 region has the DNA TGTGCCAGCAGCTTATCTGTTACGCAGGGCAAGGACTTC. Translating gives CASSLSVTQGKDF. J is TRBJ2-7 and V is TRBV7-2, with TRBD1 as a possible D gene (5 bases). The CDR3 spans 13 residues. Germline values: CDR1 SGHTA, CDR2 FQGNSA. Full variable domain (outside the CDR3, taken from reference TRBV7-2 and TRBJ2-7): GAGVSQSPSNKVTEKGKDVELRCDPISGHTALYWYRQSLGQGLEFLIYFQGNSAPDKSGLPSDRFSAERTGGSVSTLTIQRTQQEDSAVYLCASSLSVTQGKDFGPGTRLTVT.

This chain uses TRBV7-9 with TRBJ2-4; 9 nucleotides line up with TRBD1. The ends lost 5 bases at V and 4 bases at J; junction bases unmatched: 6. Looked up from germline, CDR1 is SEHNR and CDR2 is FQNEAQ (reference sequence). The CDR3 is made up of 15 amino acids. In nucleotides, the CDR3 is TGTGCCAGCAGCCCGGGACAGGGCGGAAAAAACATTCAGTACTTC. As protein: CASSPGQGGKNIQYF.

This chain connects TRBV5-1 to TRBJ2-7; possibly TRBD2 for D (7 bases). CDR1 and CDR2 from the germline V gene are SGHRS and YFSETQ. This CDR3 is 14 amino acids long. Between the trimmed V and J ends, which lost 4 bases and 5 bases, there was a span of 16 bases. The DNA of the CDR3 is TGCGCCAGCAGCCAAAAGGGGGGGGCCGACGAGCAGTACTTC. It yields the protein CASSQKGGADEQYF.